Listed here are 28 T cell receptor beta chains from one sample, sequenced in a study of cytomegalovirus exposure and HLA in healthy donors. Primers for the PCR totalled 60 Vbeta and 13 Jbeta. Clones were read by immunoSEQ multiplex PCR, and TCRdb kept only the in-frame ones, dropping some. The sample yields some 150,000 clones, roughly 74% seen once. The sequenced material came from PBMCs. These TCRs come from a man aged 40-49 years in good health and CMV-seronegative.

The sample holds a few counts of this clone. This chain uses TRBV11-3 with TRBJ2-2, with 11 bases aligning to TRBD1. Germline-derived CDR1 and CDR2 are SGHNT and YENEEA. J lost 5 bases, V lost 0 bases, and 2 bases had no gene match. The CDR3 runs 16 residues. CDR3 DNA: TGTGCCAGCAGCTTAGAAGGGACAGGGGGGACCGGGGAGCTGTTTTTT. This codes for CASSLEGTGGTGELFF.

The chain recombines TRBV7-3 with TRBJ2-1; TRBD1 aligns across 10 bases. Losses at the gene ends were 5 bases for V and 5 bases for J; bases not matched to a gene: 12. Germline CDR1 and CDR2: SGHTA and FQGTGA. The CDR3 covers 17 residues. CDR3 bases: TGTGCCAGCAGCCGCAAACCCGGGACAGGGGACCACAATGAGCAGTTCTTC. As protein: CASSRKPGTGDHNEQFF.

The chain has TRBV2 and TRBJ1-4; 9 bases align to TRBD1. The trim removed 0 bases at V and 5 bases at J, leaving 4 bases unmatched. Germline V gene lookup returns CDR1 SNHLY and CDR2 FYNNEI. CDR3 length: 16 amino acids. The CDR3 spells CASSEALTGGNEKLFF. The CDR3 nucleotides read TGTGCCAGCAGTGAAGCACTGACAGGGGGGAATGAAAAACTGTTTTTT.

The chain combines TRBV10-3 with TRBJ2-7; 8 bases are shared with TRBD1. With 0 bases clipped from V and 11 bases from J, the junction kept 9 bases outside the gene matches. The CDR3 is 14 residues long. Germline V gene sequence: CDR1 ENHRY, CDR2 SYGVKD. CDR3 DNA: TGTGCCATCAGTGAGTCCGGACAGGGCCTGAGGGAGTACTTC. It codes for CAISESGQGLREYF.

The chain recombines TRBV4-2 with TRBJ2-3, with TRBD2 matching over 16 bases. The germline CDR1 and CDR2 sequences are LGHNA and YNFKEQ. The CDR3 sequence is 18 residues long. V lost 0 bases, J lost 9 bases, and 9 bases stayed unmatched. CDR3 sequence: CASSQEPGTSGGAVTQYF. In DNA form, the CDR3 reads TGTGCCAGCAGCCAAGAACCGGGGACTAGCGGGGGGGCGGTCACGCAGTATTTT.

J is TRBJ2-7 and V is TRBV27; D perhaps matches TRBD1 (6 bases). The CDR3 loop spans 17 amino acids. V gave up 6 bases and J gave up 5 bases, with 26 bases separating them. Per the germline V gene, CDR1 is MNHEY and CDR2 is SMNVEV (reference sequence). DNA for the CDR3: TGTGCCAGCAGAGTTTTGGGGGCCGGGACCCAAACCCACGAGCAGTACTTC. Translated: CASRVLGAGTQTHEQYF.

CDR3 in DNA: TGTGCCAGCAGCTTGGGGGGCACCTACGAGCAGTACTTC. Amino acid sequence: CASSLGGTYEQYF. V and J are TRBV5-4 and TRBJ2-7; tentatively, D is TRBD1 (5 bases). The V gene's germline CDR1 is SGHNT and CDR2 YYREEE (reference sequence). This CDR3 is 13 amino acids long. V gave up 0 bases and J gave up 2 bases, with 6 bases separating them. Full variable domain (rest looked up from reference TRBV5-4 and TRBJ2-7): ETGVTQSPTHLIKTRGQQVTLRCSSQSGHNTVSWYQQALGQGPQFIFQYYREEENGRGNFPPRFSGLQFPNYSSELNVNALELDDSALYLCASSLGGTYEQYFGPGTRLTVT.

This clone was seen more than once but under ten times. J is TRBJ2-4 and V is TRBV5-1; D possibly corresponds to TRBD1 (5 bases). Germline V lookup: CDR1 SGHRS, CDR2 YFSETQ. Trimming took 4 bases from V and 1 from J, leaving 15 bases between them. This CDR3 is built from 16 residues. The CDR3 sequence is CASSRGLVGAKNIQYF. CDR3 DNA: TGCGCCAGCAGCAGGGGCCTCGTTGGGGCCAAAAACATTCAGTACTTC.

This clone has only a few counts. The V gene is TRBV9, the J gene TRBJ1-2, with TRBD1 identical over 8 bases. The V gene end was trimmed by 4 bases and the J gene end by 9 bases; junction bases not matched to a gene: 8. Per germline, CDR1 SGDLS and CDR2 YYNGEE. The CDR3 is 13 amino acids. CDR3 sequence: CASSPGTGGSYTF. In nucleotides, the CDR3 is TGTGCCAGCAGCCCCGGGACAGGTGGGAGCTACACCTTC. The full variable domain, its missing parts supplied by reference TRBV9 and TRBJ1-2, is DSGVTQTPKHLITATGQRVTLRCSPRSGDLSVYWYQQSLDQGLQFLIQYYNGEERAKGNILERFSAQQFPDLHSELNLSSLELGDSALYFCASSPGTGGSYTFGSGTRLTVV.

The gene calls are TRBV7-9 and TRBJ1-2, with 8 bases matching TRBD1. CDR1 and CDR2 from the germline V gene are SEHNR and FQNEAQ (reference sequence). CDR3 length: 15 residues. V lost 1 base and J lost 6; bases outside the gene matches: 7. CDR3 region: CASSLESGTGNGYTF. DNA of the CDR3: TGTGCCAGCAGCTTAGAGAGTGGGACAGGAAATGGCTACACCTTC.

For the CDR3, the DNA is TGTGCCAGCAGCGAGGGACAGATGAACACTGAAGCTTTCTTT. Its translation: CASSEGQMNTEAFF. The chain links TRBV9 to TRBJ1-1; 7 nucleotides align to TRBD1. The CDR3 is 14 amino acids. The V gene end was trimmed by 3 bases and the J gene end by 0 bases; junction bases not matched to a gene: 2. Germline V CDR1 and CDR2: SGDLS, YYNGEE.

This clone has ten or more counts. The chain is built from TRBV5-5 and TRBJ2-7, with TRBD1 matching over 7 bases. CDR1 and CDR2 (germline): SGHKS, YYEKEE (reference sequence). CDR3 length equals 14 residues. J was trimmed by 5 bases and V by 1 base; bases with no gene match: 6. For the CDR3, the DNA is TGTGCCAGCAGCTTGATTCAGGGGGACAACGAGCAGTACTTC. Its translation: CASSLIQGDNEQYF.

This clone turned up a few times. The V and J genes are TRBV4-3 and TRBJ1-2; no firm D call. From germline, CDR1 is LGHNA and CDR2 YSLEER. This CDR3 is 15 amino acids long. V gave up 2 bases and J gave up 8 bases, with 18 bases separating them. The CDR3 DNA is TGCGCCAGCAGCCAAATAAATCAGCCAGGCCGCGGCTACACCTTC. As protein: CASSQINQPGRGYTF.

The chain employs TRBV27 and TRBJ2-7; D is perhaps TRBD1 (5 bases). V shed 1 base and J shed 0 bases, with 10 bases lying between them. CDR3 length: 15 residues. Germline V CDR1 and CDR2: MNHEY, SMNVEV (reference sequence). The CDR3 region has the DNA TGTGCCAGCAGTTTATGGGGCCAGGGCTCCTACGAGCAGTACTTC. Protein sequence: CASSLWGQGSYEQYF.

The V call is TRBV28, the J call TRBJ2-7; 7 positions agree with TRBD1. Germline loops: CDR1 MDHEN, CDR2 SYDVKM. The V and J ends lost 4 bases and 5 bases, in that order; junction bases with no gene match: 2. This CDR3 contains 12 residues. The CDR3 loop is CASSSTGDEQYF. The CDR3, as DNA: TGTGCCAGCAGTTCCACAGGGGACGAGCAGTACTTC.

This clone was picked up a small number of times. The chain recombines TRBV27 with TRBJ1-5, with D possibly matching TRBD1 (5 bases). There are 14 residues in the CDR3. CDR1 is MNHEY and CDR2 is SMNVEV in the germline V gene (reference sequence). Trimming cost V 2 bases and J 3 bases, with 8 bases left between them. This chain's CDR3 is CASSLGGNNQPQHF. CDR3 bases: TGTGCCAGCAGTTTAGGGGGGAACAATCAGCCCCAGCATTTT.

The rearrangement links TRBV29-1 to TRBJ2-3; 7 bases are a match to TRBD2. This CDR3 region has 17 residues. Germline trimming cut 6 bases from V and 2 bases from J; bases unmatched to any gene: 17. CDR1 SQVTM and CDR2 ANQGSEA come from the germline V gene. The CDR3 region is CSVMGGTSPGFTDTQYF. The CDR3 bases are TGCAGCGTCATGGGAGGGACTTCACCCGGATTCACAGATACGCAGTATTTT.

This chain uses TRBV5-1 with TRBJ1-1; 7 bases fit TRBD1. Germline values: CDR1 SGHRS, CDR2 YFSETQ. This CDR3 has 16 amino acids. The V segment lost 1 base and the J segment 10 bases; nucleotides outside the gene matches: 16. The CDR3, as DNA: TGCGCCAGCAGCTTGATCCGGTCAGGGGGAGGCGACGGAGCTTTCTTT. Translated, it gives CASSLIRSGGGDGAFF.

V gene TRBV18 combines with J gene TRBJ2-6; the D gene is possibly TRBD1 (5 bases). V was cut by 3 bases and J by 0 bases, with 15 bases left in between. In germline, CDR1 is KGHSH, CDR2 LQKENI. There are 18 residues in the CDR3. The CDR3 here is CASSPLEARASGANVLTF. The CDR3 bases are TGTGCCAGCTCACCCCTCGAGGCCAGGGCCTCTGGGGCCAACGTCCTGACTTTC.

The chain is built from TRBV4-2 and TRBJ1-1; D may be TRBD1 (5 bases). Deletions cut 0 bases from V and 4 bases from J, with 12 bases between. Germline CDR1 LGHNA, CDR2 YNFKEQ. The CDR3 runs to 15 residues. DNA of the CDR3: TGTGCCAGCAGCCAAGAGGTGGGGGGAGGCACTGAAGCTTTCTTT. This gives the protein CASSQEVGGGTEAFF.

The chain has TRBV2 and TRBJ2-3, with 11 nucleotides matching TRBD2. V dropped 4 bases and J dropped 1; count of bases not matched to a gene: 1. The germline V gene has CDR1 SNHLY and CDR2 FYNNEI. The CDR3 contains 15 residues. DNA for the CDR3: TGTGCCAGCAGTGGGGGACTAGCGGGCACAGATACGCAGTATTTT. Protein: CASSGGLAGTDTQYF.

This clone was detected only a few times. The chain has TRBV5-4 and TRBJ1-1; D is undetermined. This CDR3 has 15 residues. Trimming took 1 base from V and 3 from J, leaving 13 bases between them. The V gene's germline CDR1 is SGHNT and CDR2 YYREEE (reference sequence). The CDR3 DNA reads TGTGCCAGCAGCTTGAAAGACAAGAGGGACACTGAAGCTTTCTTT. This sequence encodes CASSLKDKRDTEAFF.

This clone occurred once. This chain joins TRBV4-1 and TRBJ2-4; D remains unclear. The germline V gene has CDR1 MGHRA and CDR2 YSYEKL. The CDR3 is 17 residues long. Between the trimmed V and J ends, which lost 4 bases and 2 bases, there was a span of 18 bases. For the CDR3, the DNA is TGCGCCAGCAGCCTGATAGTACCCCTATCTTCCAAAAACATTCAGTACTTC. It is translated as CASSLIVPLSSKNIQYF.

The J gene is TRBJ2-2, the V gene TRBV6-1; 9 bases match TRBD1. This CDR3 is built from 16 residues. The germline gives CDR1 MNHNS, CDR2 SASEGT. J was trimmed by 5 bases and V by 3 bases; bases with no gene match: 7. The CDR3 loop is CASSDPGQGFTGELFF. CDR3 sequence (DNA): TGTGCCAGCAGTGATCCGGGACAGGGATTTACCGGGGAGCTGTTTTTT.

The chain joins TRBV10-3 to TRBJ2-3; 7 positions match TRBD2. Germline values: CDR1 ENHRY, CDR2 SYGVKD. The CDR3 runs 16 residues. V shed 0 bases, J shed 0 bases, and the junction held 3 bases outside the gene matches. Written as DNA, the CDR3 is TGTGCCATCAGTGAGTCCTTGGGGGGGAGCACAGATACGCAGTATTTT. This translates into CAISESLGGSTDTQYF.

The V and J genes are TRBV2 and TRBJ1-5; the D gene is possibly TRBD1 (5 bases). With 11 bases removed from V and 2 bases from J, the gap between germline ends came to 16 bases. The CDR3 is 14 residues long. Germline assignment: CDR1 SNHLY and CDR2 FYNNEI. The CDR3 loop reads CAVQAAGGNQPQHF. The CDR3 DNA reads as TGTGCCGTACAGGCGGCTGGGGGCAATCAGCCCCAGCATTTT.

This chain uses TRBV4-1 with TRBJ2-7; TRBD2 matches 7 bases. CDR3 length: 20 residues. In germline, CDR1 is MGHRA, CDR2 YSYEKL. The ends lost 1 base at V and 5 bases at J; junction bases unmatched: 23. The CDR3 DNA follows: TGCGCCAGCAGCCAAGGCAAGGGGCGGATAGCGGGCGGTCTGGGAGACGAGCAGTACTTC. This codes for CASSQGKGRIAGGLGDEQYF.

CDR3 sequence reads: CASSLWTSGGLASTYF. The DNA for the CDR3 is TGTGCCAGCAGCCTTTGGACTAGCGGGGGCTTAGCATCCACGTATTTT. This chain links TRBV5-4 with TRBJ2-3, with 13 bases fitting TRBD2. The junction had 16 bases not matched to a gene; V was cut back by 4 bases and J by 14 bases. The CDR3 is made up of 16 amino acids. CDR1 and CDR2 (germline): SGHNT, YYREEE (reference sequence).